This T cell receptor beta chain emerged from a study of cytomegalovirus exposure and HLA in healthy donors. General study findings and limits: Generally TCR sequences proved uncommon, though certain public TCRs appeared in numerous donors. As was reported, the classifier diagnosed cytomegalovirus status with high specificity and sensitivity.

About this clone itself: What it binds is not known.

Trimming stripped 5 bases from V and 5 bases from J, with 11 bases between. Germline V gene sequence: CDR1 SGHTA, CDR2 FQGTGA. This CDR3 is 13 amino acids long. Amplification used 60 Vbeta primers and 13 Jbeta primers. The method was immunoSEQ multiplex PCR; TCRdb's version includes in-frame clones alone and lacks a portion of them. The sample yields 90,000 or so clones, 65% to 80% seen once. The rearrangement joins TRBV7-3 to TRBJ2-3; maybe TRBD2 (6 bases). Sequencing was performed on PBMCs. The receptor was derived from a woman between 18 and 30 years old in good health and CMV-seropositive. CDR3 sequence reads: CASSLFSGDTQYF. CDR3 coding DNA: TGTGCCAGCAGCCTTTTTAGCGGAGATACGCAGTATTTT.